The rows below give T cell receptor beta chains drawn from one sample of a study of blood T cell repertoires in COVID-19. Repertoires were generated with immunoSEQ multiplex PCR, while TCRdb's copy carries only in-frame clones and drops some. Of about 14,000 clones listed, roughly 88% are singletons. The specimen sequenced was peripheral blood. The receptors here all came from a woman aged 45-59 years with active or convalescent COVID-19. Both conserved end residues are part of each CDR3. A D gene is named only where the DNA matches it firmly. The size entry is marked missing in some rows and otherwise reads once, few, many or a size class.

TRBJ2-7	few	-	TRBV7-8	TGTGCCAGCAGCTCTGGGGGGAGTGGGGTCTACGAGCAGTACTTC	CASSSGGSGVYEQYF
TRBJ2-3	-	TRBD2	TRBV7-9	TGTGCCAGCAAGTCCAGCGGGGCGGTGGCAGATACGCAGTATTTT	CASKSSGAVADTQYF
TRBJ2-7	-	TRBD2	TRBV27	TGTGCCAGCAGTCCTGGACTAGCGGGACCCTCCTACGAGCAGTACTTC	CASSPGLAGPSYEQYF
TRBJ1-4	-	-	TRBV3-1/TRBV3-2	TGTGCCAGCAGGGCATACCGAGGGGTAGGGGGTGAAAAACTGTTTTTT	CASRAYRGVGGEKLFF
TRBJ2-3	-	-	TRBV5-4	TGTGCCAGCAGCTTGAGCCTAGCGGGCCTCAGGGGGGCGCAGTATTTT	CASSLSLAGLRGAQYF
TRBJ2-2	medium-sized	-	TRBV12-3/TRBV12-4	TGTGCCAGCAGTTTAACAGCACAACTTGAGCTGTTTTTT	CASSLTAQLELFF
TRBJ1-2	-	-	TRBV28	TGTGCCAGCATGCACAGGCTTAACTATGGCTACACCTTC	CASMHRLNYGYTF
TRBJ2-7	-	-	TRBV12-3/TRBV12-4	TGTGCCAGCAGGGGGGGAGACATCTACGAGCAGTACTTC	CASRGGDIYEQYF
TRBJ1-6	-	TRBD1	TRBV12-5	TGTGCTAGTGGTACTAGGACAGGGGAGACGACACCCCTCCACTTT	CASGTRTGETTPLHF
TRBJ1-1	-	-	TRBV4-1	TGCGCCAGCAGCCAACCCAGCGAAGTACGGGGCACTGAAGCTTTCTTT	CASSQPSEVRGTEAFF
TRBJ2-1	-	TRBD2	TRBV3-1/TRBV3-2	TGTGCCAGCAGCCAAGGGTCCGGGGGGGCAGGTGAGCAGTTCTTC	CASSQGSGGAGEQFF
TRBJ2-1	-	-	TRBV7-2	TGTGCCAGCAGCTGGACTAACTACAATGAGCAGTTCTTC	CASSWTNYNEQFF
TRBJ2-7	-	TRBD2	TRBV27	TGTGCCAGCAGACTAGCGGGAGGGAACGAGCAGTACTTC	CASRLAGGNEQYF
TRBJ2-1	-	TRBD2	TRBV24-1	TGTGCCACCAGTGAACACTCCGGCGCAGGGACTAGCGGAAACTACAATGAGCAGTTCTTC	CATSEHSGAGTSGNYNEQFF
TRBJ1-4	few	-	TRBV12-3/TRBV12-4	TGTGCCGCAACTCGCGGGAGTGGTGAAAAACTGTTTTTT	CAATRGSGEKLFF
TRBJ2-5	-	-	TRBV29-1	TGCAGCGTTGAAGATCTAGGGGGACCGCCGGAGACCCAGTACTTC	CSVEDLGGPPETQYF
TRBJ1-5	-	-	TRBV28	TGTGCCAGCAGTTTTAAATCTTACAGGCCTTATGGCCAGCCCCAGCATTTT	CASSFKSYRPYGQPQHF
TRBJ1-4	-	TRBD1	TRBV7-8	TGTGCCAGCAGCTTAGCTTGGCAGGGGGGAGAAAAACTGTTTTTT	CASSLAWQGGEKLFF
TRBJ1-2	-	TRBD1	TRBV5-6	TGTGCCAGCAGCTTGGCCCGCAGGGGGTATGGCTACACCTTC	CASSLARRGYGYTF
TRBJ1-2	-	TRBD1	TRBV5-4	TGTGCCAGCAGCTTGGGGGGGACAGGGGCCCACTTCGGCTATGGCTACACCTTC	CASSLGGTGAHFGYGYTF
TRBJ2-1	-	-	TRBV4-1	TGCGCCAGCAGCCAAGGGCGGGGGCGTAGCTACAATGAGCAGTTCTTC	CASSQGRGRSYNEQFF
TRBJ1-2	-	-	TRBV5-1	TGCGCCAGCAGCTTACGCCAGCGAGAGTTTAACTATGGCTACACCTTC	CASSLRQREFNYGYTF
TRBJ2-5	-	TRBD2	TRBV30	TGTGCCTCCGCCTGGCGGCGGCTAGCGGGGAGGGGGACCCAGTACTTC	CASAWRRLAGRGTQYF
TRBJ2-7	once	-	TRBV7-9	TGTGCCAGCAGGCTAACAGGGATTTCAGGCGAGCAGTACTTC	CASRLTGISGEQYF
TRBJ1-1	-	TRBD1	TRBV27	TGTGCCAGCAAGGGGGCTCTAAACACTGAAGCTTTCTTT	CASKGALNTEAFF
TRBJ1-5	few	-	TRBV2	TGTGCCAGCAGCCGACACGCCCCGGGGGGGGAGGTCCCTTATAGCAATCAGCCCCAGCATTTT	CASSRHAPGGEVPYSNQPQHF
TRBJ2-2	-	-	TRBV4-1	TGCGCCAGCAGCCAAGTCTCGGCAGGGCTTGGCACCGGGGAGCTGTTTTTT	CASSQVSAGLGTGELFF
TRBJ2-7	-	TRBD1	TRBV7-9	TGTGCCATCCATCGGCAGGACAGGGTCGACTACGAGCAGTACTTC	CAIHRQDRVDYEQYF
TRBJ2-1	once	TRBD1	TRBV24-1	TGTGCCACCAGTGACGGGACAGGGGCCAATGAGCAGTTCTTC	CATSDGTGANEQFF
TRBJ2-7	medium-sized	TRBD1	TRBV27	TGTGCCAGCAGTCTAGACAGGGGAACCTACGAGCAGTACTTC	CASSLDRGTYEQYF
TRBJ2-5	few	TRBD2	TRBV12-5	TGTGCTAGTGGACGGGGGGGAAGCGAAGAGACCCAGTACTTC	CASGRGGSEETQYF
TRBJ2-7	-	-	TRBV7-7	TGTGCTAGCAGCTTAGCTTACGAGTACGAGCAGTACTTC	CASSLAYEYEQYF
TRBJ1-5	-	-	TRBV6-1	TGTGCCAGCCGTGGTAGTAGTACTTATAGCAATCAGCCCCAGCATTTT	CASRGSSTYSNQPQHF
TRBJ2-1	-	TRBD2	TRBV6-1	TGTGCCAGCAGTGAAAGGGTTCAGCGGGGGCCCTACAATGAGCAGTTCTTC	CASSERVQRGPYNEQFF
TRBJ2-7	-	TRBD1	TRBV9	TGTGCCAGCAGCGTAGACCCGGGACAGGGAAGGCCCTTCGAGCAGTACTTC	CASSVDPGQGRPFEQYF
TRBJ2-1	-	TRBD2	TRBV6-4	TGTGCCAGCAGCCAGACTAGCGGGGGGTTCGATGAGCAGTTCTTC	CASSQTSGGFDEQFF
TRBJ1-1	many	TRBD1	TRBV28	TGTGCCAGCAGCTCCTCCCGACAGGGTATGGTAAACACTGAAGCTTTCTTT	CASSSSRQGMVNTEAFF
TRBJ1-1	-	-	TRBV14	TGTGCCAGCAGCCAAGGGTACGCAGAGAACACTGAAGCTTTCTTT	CASSQGYAENTEAFF
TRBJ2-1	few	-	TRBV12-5	TGTGCTAGTGGTTGGGACGACAGGGGACTAAATGAGCAGTTCTTC	CASGWDDRGLNEQFF
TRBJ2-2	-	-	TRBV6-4	TGTGCCAGCAGTGCACAGGGAAACACCGGGGAGCTGTTTTTT	CASSAQGNTGELFF
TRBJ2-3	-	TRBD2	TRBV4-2	TGTGCCAGCAGCCAGGGGCTAGCGGGCGGCACAGATACGCAGTATTTT	CASSQGLAGGTDTQYF
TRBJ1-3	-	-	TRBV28	TGTGCCAGCAGTTTATGGGGAGGAGGATCTGGAAACACCATATATTTT	CASSLWGGGSGNTIYF